This section outlines one T cell receptor beta chain sequence together with its context. CDR3 length equals 18 residues. V lost 4 bases and J lost 0, with 22 bases in between. Germline CDR1 and CDR2: SGHDT and YYEEEE. These data originate in a study of cytomegalovirus exposure and HLA in healthy donors. This PCR relied on a set of 60 Vbeta primers and 13 Jbeta primers. Authors' data handling: As a later analysis found, there were about 80 million unique TCR beta chains, of which roughly 11 million were shared. Only in-frame clones appear in the TCRdb table, and some are missing; sequencing was by immunoSEQ multiplex PCR. That table is the source of V, J and clone size, and D and trimming were worked out from the DNA. The sample consists of about 140,000 clones, around 82% of them appearing once.

Sequencing used PBMCs. This clonotype was sampled from a woman between 18 and 30 years old in good health and CMV-seropositive. V and J are TRBV5-6 and TRBJ1-2; possible D gene TRBD1, 6 bases. The CDR3 DNA is TGTGCCAGCAGCCCGCAAAGACTGGGGGCATTAGCTAACTATGGCTACACCTTC. Translating gives CASSPQRLGALANYGYTF.